Listed here is a single T cell receptor (beta chain). This sample is drawn from a study of blood T cell repertoires in COVID-19. Study-wide context: Sites across the United States, Italy and Spain contributed samples from acute and convalescent COVID-19. PBMCs, B-cell-depleted T cells, or T cells were the source of the cDNA or gDNA that made up the material.

Authors' data handling: Amplifying reference gene primers gave estimates of nucleated cell counts. Only in-frame clones appear in the TCRdb table, and some are missing; sequencing was by immunoSEQ multiplex PCR. That table gives V, J and clone size, and the DNA gave D and trimming. The sample includes about 64,000 clones, about 70% of them seen just once. Specimen: peripheral blood. This clonotype was sampled from a human donor in a cohort sampled during active COVID-19.

Here the CDR3 reads CASSSPPGGWTQYF. The CDR3 DNA sequence: TGTGCCAGCAGCTCCCCCCCGGGGGGTTGGACCCAGTACTTC. V and J are TRBV7-2 and TRBJ2-5, with 7 bases identical to TRBD2. Germline trimming cut 4 bases from V and 7 bases from J; bases unmatched to any gene: 9. The CDR3 has 14 residues. Germline loops: CDR1 SGHTA, CDR2 FQGNSA.